This T cell receptor (beta chain) was recorded in a study of OX40 agonist ivuxolimab in advanced cancers. CDR1 and CDR2 (germline): LNHDA, SQIVND (reference sequence). The CDR3 length is 14 residues. The trim removed 6 bases at V and 4 bases at J, leaving 5 bases unmatched. Produced via immunoSEQ multiplex PCR; TCRdb's table is partial and in-frame only. The table has 20,000 to 25,000 clones, more than 75% seen once; the top ten hold 37%. The clonotype originates from an adult with an advanced solid tumor such as melanoma, head and neck, liver or kidney cancer. The genes are TRBV19 and TRBJ1-2; 10 bases are a match to TRBD1. The sample was CD4+ or CD8+ T cells sorted from blood, taken in a trial of the OX40 agonist ivuxolimab. The CDR3 protein is CASSRQGAAYGYTF. CDR3 nucleotides: TGTGCCAGTAGCCGACAGGGGGCGGCCTATGGCTACACCTTC. Full variable domain (remainder filled in from reference TRBV19 and TRBJ1-2): DGGITQSPKYLFRKEGQNVTLSCEQNLNHDAMYWYRQDPGQGLRLIYYSQIVNDFQKGDIAEGYSVSREKKESFPLTVTSAQKNPTAFYLCASSRQGAAYGYTFGSGTRLTVV.